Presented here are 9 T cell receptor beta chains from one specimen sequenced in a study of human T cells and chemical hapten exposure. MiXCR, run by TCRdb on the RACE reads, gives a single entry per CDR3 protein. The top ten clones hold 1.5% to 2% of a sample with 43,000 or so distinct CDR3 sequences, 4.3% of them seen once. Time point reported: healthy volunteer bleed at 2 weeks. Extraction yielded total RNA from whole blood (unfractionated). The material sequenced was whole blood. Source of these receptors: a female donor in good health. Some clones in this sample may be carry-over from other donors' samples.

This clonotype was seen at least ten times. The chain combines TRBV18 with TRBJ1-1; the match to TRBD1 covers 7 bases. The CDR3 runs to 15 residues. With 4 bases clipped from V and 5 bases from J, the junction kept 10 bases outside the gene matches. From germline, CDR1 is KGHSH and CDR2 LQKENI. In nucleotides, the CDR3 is TGTGCCAGCTCACAAACTACAGGGGTGGCAACTGAAGCTTTCTTT. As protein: CASSQTTGVATEAFF. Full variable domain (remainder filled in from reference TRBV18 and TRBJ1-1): NAGVMQNPRHLVRRRGQEARLRCSPMKGHSHVYWYRQLPEEGLKFMVYLQKENIIDESGMPKERFSAEFPKEGPSILRIQQVVRGDSAAYFCASSQTTGVATEAFFGQGTRLTVV.

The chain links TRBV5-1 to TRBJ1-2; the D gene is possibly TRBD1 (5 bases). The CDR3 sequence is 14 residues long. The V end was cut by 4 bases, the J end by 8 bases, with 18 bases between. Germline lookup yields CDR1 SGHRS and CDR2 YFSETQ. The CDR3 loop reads CASSPVAGARGYTF. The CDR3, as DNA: TGCGCCAGCAGCCCGGTGGCCGGGGCGCGGGGCTACACCTTC. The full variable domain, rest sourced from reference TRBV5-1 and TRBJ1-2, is KAGVTQTPRYLIKTRGQQVTLSCSPISGHRSVSWYQQTPGQGLQFLFEYFSETQRNKGNFPGRFSGRQFSNSRSEMNVSTLELGDSALYLCASSPVAGARGYTFGSGTRLTVV.

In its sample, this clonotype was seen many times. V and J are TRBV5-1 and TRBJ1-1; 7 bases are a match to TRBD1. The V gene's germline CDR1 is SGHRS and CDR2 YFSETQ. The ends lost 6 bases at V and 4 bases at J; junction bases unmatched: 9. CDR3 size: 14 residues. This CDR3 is CASTKNRGITEAFF. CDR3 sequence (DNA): TGCGCCAGCACAAAGAACAGGGGTATCACTGAAGCTTTCTTT.

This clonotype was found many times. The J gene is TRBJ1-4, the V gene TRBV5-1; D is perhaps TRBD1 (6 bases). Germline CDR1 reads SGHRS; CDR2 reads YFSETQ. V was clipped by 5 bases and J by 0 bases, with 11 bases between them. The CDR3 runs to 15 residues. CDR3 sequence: CASRERTATNEKLFF. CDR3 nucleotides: TGCGCCAGCAGGGAAAGGACAGCAACTAATGAAAAACTGTTTTTT.

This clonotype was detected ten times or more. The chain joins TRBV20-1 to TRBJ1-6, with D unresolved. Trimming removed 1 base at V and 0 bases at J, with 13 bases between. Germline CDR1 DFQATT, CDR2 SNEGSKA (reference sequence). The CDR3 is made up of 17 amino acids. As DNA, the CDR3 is TGCAGTGCTAGAGGTTTCCGACGGAGCTCCTATAATTCACCCCTCCACTTT. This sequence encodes CSARGFRRSSYNSPLHF.

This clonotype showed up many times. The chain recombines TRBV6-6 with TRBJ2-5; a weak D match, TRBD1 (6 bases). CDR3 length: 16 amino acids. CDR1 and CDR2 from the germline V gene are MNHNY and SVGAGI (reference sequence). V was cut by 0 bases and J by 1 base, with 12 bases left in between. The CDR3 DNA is TGTGCCAGCAGTTACTCGTCCCAGGACAGCCAAGAGACCCAGTACTTC. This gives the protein CASSYSSQDSQETQYF.

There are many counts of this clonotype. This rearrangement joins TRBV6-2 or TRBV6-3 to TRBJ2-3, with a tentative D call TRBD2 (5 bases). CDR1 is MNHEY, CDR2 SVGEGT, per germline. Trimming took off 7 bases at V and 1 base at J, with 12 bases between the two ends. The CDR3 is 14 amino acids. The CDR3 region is CASTPRAGTDTQYF. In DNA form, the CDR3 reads TGTGCCAGCACTCCCCGAGCGGGCACAGATACGCAGTATTTT.

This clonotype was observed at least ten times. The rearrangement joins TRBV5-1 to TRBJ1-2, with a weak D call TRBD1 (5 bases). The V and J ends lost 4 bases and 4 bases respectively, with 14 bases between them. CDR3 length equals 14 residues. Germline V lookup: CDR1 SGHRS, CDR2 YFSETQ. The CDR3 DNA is TGCGCCAGCAGCCCCAGGGAGGGCCTCTATGGCTACACCTTC. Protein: CASSPREGLYGYTF. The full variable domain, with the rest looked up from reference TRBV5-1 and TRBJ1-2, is KAGVTQTPRYLIKTRGQQVTLSCSPISGHRSVSWYQQTPGQGLQFLFEYFSETQRNKGNFPGRFSGRQFSNSRSEMNVSTLELGDSALYLCASSPREGLYGYTFGSGTRLTVV.

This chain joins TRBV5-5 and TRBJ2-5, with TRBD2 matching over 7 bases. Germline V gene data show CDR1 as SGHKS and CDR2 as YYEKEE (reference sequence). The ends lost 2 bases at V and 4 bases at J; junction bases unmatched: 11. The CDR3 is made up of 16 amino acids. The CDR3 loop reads CASSLRTGGSGETQYF. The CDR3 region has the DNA TGTGCCAGCAGCTTACGTACCGGGGGGTCCGGAGAGACCCAGTACTTC.